This TCR beta chain is from a study of OX40 agonist ivuxolimab in advanced cancers. Method: immunoSEQ multiplex PCR; TCRdb's copy keeps in-frame clones and lacks some. The table has 90,000 or so clones, 90% to 95% seen once; the top ten hold 1% to 1.3%. The CDR3 covers 15 residues. Trimming stripped 1 base from V and 4 bases from J, with 13 bases between. Germline CDR1 and CDR2: MDHEN and SYDVKM. Source: CD4+ or CD8+ T cells sorted from blood, taken in a trial of the OX40 agonist ivuxolimab. The origin of this receptor is an adult with an advanced solid tumor such as melanoma, head and neck, liver or kidney cancer. The genes are TRBV28 and TRBJ1-1; a weak D match, TRBD1 (5 bases). In DNA, the CDR3 is TGTGCCAGCAGTTTATTTCCCCAGGGTATCACTGAAGCTTTCTTT. Its translation: CASSLFPQGITEAFF.